The present T cell receptor (beta chain) was sequenced within a study of blood T cell repertoires in COVID-19. Source study methods: Quantification of nucleated cells was approximated via reference gene primer amplification. Using immunoSEQ multiplex PCR, the repertoire was profiled, and TCRdb retains in-frame clones only, with some absent. That table gives V, J and clone size, and the DNA gave D and trimming. Found here are hundreds of thousands of clones, approximately 90% of them singletons; the top ten hold about 4.2%. Germline V gene lookup returns CDR1 SGHRS and CDR2 YFSETQ. The V end was cut by 4 bases, the J end by 4 bases, with 12 bases between. The CDR3 length is 14 residues.

This TCR derives from a man aged 30 to 39 who had recovered from COVID-19. The chain recombines TRBV5-1 with TRBJ1-5; maybe TRBD1 (6 bases). The specimen was PBMCs or T cells enriched from blood (not recorded which). The CDR3 loop reads CASSPGAGNQPQHF. Written as DNA, the CDR3 is TGCGCCAGCAGCCCAGGGGCCGGTAATCAGCCCCAGCATTTT.